This TCR beta chain was identified during a study of T cell repertoires in cytomegalovirus infection. MiXCR, run by TCRdb on the reads, gives a single entry per CDR3 protein. The data hold around 530,000 distinct CDR3 sequences, with less than 30% observed a single time. V lost 7 bases to trimming and J lost 7 bases; unmatched junction nucleotides: 6. The CDR3 runs 13 residues. The specimen sequenced was PBMCs. This TCR was sampled from a human donor in good health (CMV status not recorded). Some clones in this sample may be carry-over from other donors' samples. The chain has TRBV12-3 or TRBV12-4 and TRBJ1-1, with 10 bases lining up with TRBD1. CDR3 sequence (DNA): TGTGCCAGCACCGACAGGGGGCGCGTTGAAGCTTTCTTT. The encoded protein is CASTDRGRVEAFF.